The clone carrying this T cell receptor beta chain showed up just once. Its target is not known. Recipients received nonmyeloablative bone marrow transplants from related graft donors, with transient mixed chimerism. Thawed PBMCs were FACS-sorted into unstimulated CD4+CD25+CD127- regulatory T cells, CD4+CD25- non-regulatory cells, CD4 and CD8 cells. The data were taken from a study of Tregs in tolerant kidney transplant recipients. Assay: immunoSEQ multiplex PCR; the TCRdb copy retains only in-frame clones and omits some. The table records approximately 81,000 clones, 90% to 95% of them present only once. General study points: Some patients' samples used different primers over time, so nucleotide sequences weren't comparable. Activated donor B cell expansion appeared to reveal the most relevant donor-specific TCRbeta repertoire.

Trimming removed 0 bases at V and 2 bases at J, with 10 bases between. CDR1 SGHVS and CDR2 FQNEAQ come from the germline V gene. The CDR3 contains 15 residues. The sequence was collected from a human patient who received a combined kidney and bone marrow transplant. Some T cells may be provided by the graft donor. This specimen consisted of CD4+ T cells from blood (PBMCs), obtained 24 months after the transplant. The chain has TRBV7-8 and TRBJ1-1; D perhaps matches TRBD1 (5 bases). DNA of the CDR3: TGTGCCAGCAGCTTAGCCTGGGGGGAAAACACTGAAGCTTTCTTT. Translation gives CASSLAWGENTEAFF.